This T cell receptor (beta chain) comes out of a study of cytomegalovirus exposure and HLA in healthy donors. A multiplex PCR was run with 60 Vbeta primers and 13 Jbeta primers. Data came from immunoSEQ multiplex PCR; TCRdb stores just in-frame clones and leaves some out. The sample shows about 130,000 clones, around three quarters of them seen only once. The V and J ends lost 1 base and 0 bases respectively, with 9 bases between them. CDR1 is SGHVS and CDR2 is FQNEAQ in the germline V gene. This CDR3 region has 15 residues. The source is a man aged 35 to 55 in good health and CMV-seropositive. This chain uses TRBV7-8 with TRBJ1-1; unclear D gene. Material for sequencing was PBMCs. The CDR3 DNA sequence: TGTGCCAGCAGCTTAGATAGTGTTCTGAACACTGAAGCTTTCTTT. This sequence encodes CASSLDSVLNTEAFF.